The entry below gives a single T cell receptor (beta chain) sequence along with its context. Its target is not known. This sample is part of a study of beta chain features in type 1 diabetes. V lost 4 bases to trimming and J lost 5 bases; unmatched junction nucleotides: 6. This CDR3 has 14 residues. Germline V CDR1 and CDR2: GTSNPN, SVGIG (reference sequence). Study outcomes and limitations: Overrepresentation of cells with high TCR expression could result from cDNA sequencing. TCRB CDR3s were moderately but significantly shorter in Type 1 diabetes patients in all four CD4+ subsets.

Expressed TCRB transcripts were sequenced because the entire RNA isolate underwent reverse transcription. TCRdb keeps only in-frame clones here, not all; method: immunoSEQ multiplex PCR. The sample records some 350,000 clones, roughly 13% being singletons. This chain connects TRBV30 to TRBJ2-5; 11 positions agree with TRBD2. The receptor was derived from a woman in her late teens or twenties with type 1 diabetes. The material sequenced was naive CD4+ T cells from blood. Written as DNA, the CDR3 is TGTGCCTGGAAACTAGCGGGAGTCGGGGAGACCCAGTACTTC. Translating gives CAWKLAGVGETQYF. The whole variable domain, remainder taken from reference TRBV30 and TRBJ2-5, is SQTIHQWPATLVQPVGSPLSLECTVEGTSNPNLYWYRQAAGRGLQLLFYSVGIGQISSEVPQNLSASRPQDRQFILSSKKLLLSDSGFYLCAWKLAGVGETQYFGPGTRLLVL.